This T cell receptor (beta chain) is from a study of shared clonotypes between healthy human individuals. Using immunoSEQ multiplex PCR, the repertoire was profiled, and TCRdb retains in-frame clones only, with some absent. The sample records 2,500,000 or so clones, roughly 92% being singletons. The CDR3 contains 14 residues. V dropped 5 bases and J dropped 5; count of bases not matched to a gene: 8. Germline V gene data show CDR1 as SGHTA and CDR2 as FQGTGA. This chain joins TRBV7-3 and TRBJ2-5; 7 nucleotides match TRBD1. This clonotype was obtained from a man younger than 30 in good health. Material: naive CD4+ T cells sorted from blood. Subset specified: CD45RA+ positively selected. CDR3 nucleotide sequence: TGTGCCAGCAGCCCTCGACAGGGTTGGGAGACCCAGTACTTC. As protein: CASSPRQGWETQYF.